The 30 T cell receptor beta chains in this list originate from one sample, sequenced in a study of T cell changes during pregnancy in multiple sclerosis. Profiling relied on immunoSEQ multiplex PCR, and the TCRdb table lists in-frame clones only, not all of them. The sample contains about 20,000 clones, approximately 86% of which appear only once. The sequencing used CD8+ T cells from peripheral blood mononuclear cells, collected after pregnancy. These TCRs come from a female donor in good health, enrolled as a control in a pregnancy study.

The V call is TRBV6-5, the J call TRBJ1-4; the match to TRBD1 covers 10 bases. The V segment lost 0 bases and the J segment 7 bases; nucleotides outside the gene matches: 2. The CDR3 length is 15 residues. Germline-derived CDR1 and CDR2 are MNHEY and SVGAGI. CDR3 residues: CASSYSTGGVEKLFF. The CDR3 nucleotides read TGTGCCAGCAGTTACTCGACAGGGGGCGTTGAAAAACTGTTTTTT.

V is TRBV9 and J is TRBJ1-6; 7 nucleotides align to TRBD1. The trim removed 4 bases at V and 0 bases at J, leaving 16 bases unmatched. This CDR3 has 20 amino acids. Germline-derived CDR1 and CDR2 are SGDLS and YYNGEE. The CDR3 bases are TGTGCCAGCAGCCTGAACCCGGGGGACAGAGAGAGCTCCTATAATTCACCCCTCCACTTT. It specifies CASSLNPGDRESSYNSPLHF.

This chain links TRBV6-1 with TRBJ1-2; D uncertain. Germline V gene sequence: CDR1 MNHNS, CDR2 SASEGT. CDR3 length equals 14 residues. The ends were cut back, 0 bases at V and 2 bases at J, with 7 bases in the middle. The CDR3 is CASSEAPGNYGYTF. CDR3 bases: TGTGCCAGCAGTGAAGCCCCAGGAAACTATGGCTACACCTTC.

This clone appeared a few times. The V call is TRBV6-4, the J call TRBJ2-1; D is uncertain. This CDR3 spans 13 amino acids. The V and J ends lost 3 bases and 5 bases respectively, with 8 bases between them. Germline CDR1 is MRHNA and CDR2 is SNTAGT. The CDR3 sequence: CASSETGNNEQFF. For the CDR3, the DNA is TGTGCCAGCAGTGAAACGGGTAACAATGAGCAGTTCTTC.

The genes are TRBV27 and TRBJ1-5, with TRBD1 matching 8 bases. Germline-derived CDR1 and CDR2 are MNHEY and SMNVEV (reference sequence). With 5 bases clipped from V and 4 bases from J, the junction kept 7 bases outside the gene matches. This CDR3 has 15 residues. The CDR3 protein is CASSPRTGLNQPQHF. In DNA, the CDR3 is TGTGCCAGCAGTCCCCGGACAGGGTTGAATCAGCCCCAGCATTTT.

The chain has TRBV13 and TRBJ2-2; 12 bases map to TRBD2. This CDR3 comprises 18 residues. V lost 5 bases and J lost 0; bases outside the gene matches: 7. Germline CDR1 and CDR2: PRHDT and FYEKMQ (reference sequence). For the CDR3, the DNA is TGTGCCAGCAGCGAGGGACTAGCGGGTTTCGCGAACACCGGGGAGCTGTTTTTT. It codes for CASSEGLAGFANTGELFF.

The sample holds one count of this clone. The rearrangement joins TRBV9 to TRBJ1-4; 8 nucleotides match TRBD1. V shed 0 bases, J shed 8 bases, and the junction held 3 bases outside the gene matches. In germline, CDR1 is SGDLS, CDR2 YYNGEE. The CDR3 consists of 14 residues. The CDR3 DNA reads TGTGCCAGCAGCGTAGGACAGGGGTTGGAAAAACTGTTTTTT. Protein product: CASSVGQGLEKLFF.

The sample holds one count of this clone. The chain joins TRBV13 to TRBJ2-7, with D uncertain. Per the germline V gene, CDR1 is PRHDT and CDR2 is FYEKMQ (reference sequence). The CDR3 runs 14 residues. Trimming took off 7 bases at V and 2 bases at J, with 15 bases between the two ends. The CDR3 sequence is CASTSTESTYEQYF. The CDR3 DNA reads TGTGCCAGCACGTCGACGGAGTCTACCTACGAGCAGTACTTC.

The CDR3 DNA is TGTGCCAGCAGCCCGGGACTAGCGGGAAATACGGAAGAGACCCAGTACTTC. This gives the protein CASSPGLAGNTEETQYF. The rearrangement uses TRBV7-2 and TRBJ2-5; 13 bases agree with TRBD2. Germline V gene lookup returns CDR1 SGHTA and CDR2 FQGNSA. The CDR3 covers 17 residues. The V and J ends lost 5 bases and 3 bases, in that order; junction bases with no gene match: 9. The full variable domain, its missing parts supplied by reference TRBV7-2 and TRBJ2-5, is GAGVSQSPSNKVTEKGKDVELRCDPISGHTALYWYRQSLGQGLEFLIYFQGNSAPDKSGLPSDRFSAERTGGSVSTLTIQRTQQEDSAVYLCASSPGLAGNTEETQYFGPGTRLLVL.

The chain couples TRBV19 to TRBJ2-7; TRBD1 agrees at 7 bases. This CDR3 region has 14 residues. From germline, CDR1 is LNHDA and CDR2 SQIVND (reference sequence). Unmatched junction bases numbered 14, after V lost 9 bases and J lost 6 bases. The CDR3 loop reads CASGRGGDLSEQYF. CDR3 DNA: TGTGCCAGCGGAAGAGGGGGCGATCTAAGCGAGCAGTACTTC.

In regard to this clone: One end of the junction does not line up with germline, which may come from a read error. The chain carries TRBV19 and TRBJ1-2; tentative D call: TRBD1 (5 bases). The CDR3 has 14 amino acids. In germline, CDR1 is LNHDA, CDR2 SQIVND (reference sequence). This CDR3 reads CASSIRGRDYGYTF. In DNA, the CDR3 is TGTGCCAGTAGTATCCGGGGCAGGGACTACGGCTACACCTTC.

CDR3 sequence reads: CASSPRGTGEETQYF. CDR3 bases: TGTGCCAGCAGCCCTAGAGGGACAGGGGAAGAGACCCAGTACTTC. The chain joins TRBV5-6 to TRBJ2-5; 10 bases match TRBD1. CDR3 length equals 15 residues. Trimming took 4 bases from V and 3 from J; bases not matched to a gene: 6. Germline V gene data show CDR1 as SGHDT and CDR2 as YYEEEE.

This rearrangement joins TRBV19 to TRBJ2-7; 7 positions match TRBD2. V dropped 1 base and J dropped 2; count of bases not matched to a gene: 8. Germline V gene lookup returns CDR1 LNHDA and CDR2 SQIVND (reference sequence). This CDR3 has 16 amino acids. Here the CDR3 reads CASSIGRLADAYEQYF. The DNA for the CDR3 is TGTGCCAGTAGTATAGGGCGACTAGCCGACGCCTACGAGCAGTACTTC.

This chain links TRBV7-9 with TRBJ2-2, with D possibly TRBD2 on 6 matching bases. The V gene's germline CDR1 is SEHNR and CDR2 FQNEAQ (reference sequence). The V end lost 5 bases, the J end lost 6 bases, and 16 bases lay between the germline ends. This CDR3 has 15 residues. The CDR3 is CASSRMEGGAGELFF. In DNA, the CDR3 is TGTGCCAGCAGCCGGATGGAAGGCGGGGCCGGGGAGCTGTTTTTT. Supplemented by reference TRBV7-9 and TRBJ2-2, the full variable domain reads DTGVSQNPRHKITKRGQNVTFRCDPISEHNRLYWYRQTLGQGPEFLTYFQNEAQLEKSRLLSDRFSAERPKGSFSTLEIQRTEQGDSAMYLCASSRMEGGAGELFFGEGSRLTVL.

This rearrangement joins TRBV15 to TRBJ1-5, with TRBD1 matching 10 bases. The CDR3 totals 15 residues. J was trimmed by 2 bases and V by 6 bases; bases with no gene match: 4. Per germline, CDR1 LNHNV and CDR2 YYDKDF (reference sequence). CDR3 amino acids: CATRSGTGGNQPQHF. CDR3 nucleotides: TGTGCCACCAGATCCGGGACAGGGGGCAATCAGCCCCAGCATTTT.

The CDR3 spells CASSQDPPAGGYTNYEQYF. CDR3 sequence (DNA): TGCGCCAGCAGCCAAGATCCCCCGGCAGGCGGGTACACCAACTACGAGCAGTACTTC. This sequence joins TRBV4-1 and TRBJ2-7, with D possibly matching TRBD2 (5 bases). With 0 bases removed from V and 3 bases from J, the gap between germline ends came to 24 bases. Germline V CDR1 and CDR2: MGHRA, YSYEKL. The length of the CDR3 is 19 residues.

A few counts support this clone. The chain joins TRBV2 to TRBJ2-1; tentative D call: TRBD2 (6 bases). CDR1 SNHLY and CDR2 FYNNEI come from the germline V gene. This CDR3 has 15 residues. The ends were cut back, 3 bases at V and 3 bases at J, with 12 bases in the middle. The CDR3 sequence: CASSDPGLNYNEQFF. The CDR3 nucleotides read TGTGCCAGCAGTGATCCGGGACTCAACTACAATGAGCAGTTCTTC.

The gene calls are TRBV5-1 and TRBJ2-7; 7 bases match TRBD1. V lost 0 bases and J lost 5; bases outside the gene matches: 2. Germline V gives CDR1 SGHRS, CDR2 YFSETQ. The CDR3 length is 13 residues. This CDR3 reads CASSLDRGNEQYF. CDR3 sequence (DNA): TGCGCCAGCAGCTTGGACAGGGGAAACGAGCAGTACTTC. Full variable domain (missing parts from reference TRBV5-1 and TRBJ2-7): KAGVTQTPRYLIKTRGQQVTLSCSPISGHRSVSWYQQTPGQGLQFLFEYFSETQRNKGNFPGRFSGRQFSNSRSEMNVSTLELGDSALYLCASSLDRGNEQYFGPGTRLTVT.

This chain uses TRBV13 with TRBJ1-2; D ambiguous. CDR1 PRHDT and CDR2 FYEKMQ come from the germline V gene (reference sequence). The V gene lost 4 bases and the J gene lost 4 bases, with 16 bases spanning the gap. CDR3 length: 15 residues. This chain's CDR3 is CASSSLRAEGYGYTF. For the CDR3, the DNA is TGTGCCAGCAGCTCCCTGAGGGCGGAGGGCTATGGCTACACCTTC.

The genes are TRBV9 and TRBJ1-3, with D possibly being TRBD1 (6 bases). Trimming removed 7 bases at V and 1 base at J, with 12 bases between. The CDR3 is made up of 14 amino acids. Germline lookup yields CDR1 SGDLS and CDR2 YYNGEE. CDR3 bases: TGTGCCAGCGGGGGGGGCTTATCTGGAAACACCATATATTTT. The encoded protein is CASGGGLSGNTIYF.

V is TRBV18 and J is TRBJ2-3, with 12 positions matching TRBD2. This CDR3 spans 17 amino acids. Looked up from germline, CDR1 is KGHSH and CDR2 is LQKENI. The ends lost 6 bases at V and 4 bases at J; junction bases unmatched: 11. The CDR3 sequence: CASSRTLAGGPSDTQYF. The CDR3 bases are TGTGCCAGCTCGCGTACTCTAGCGGGAGGGCCATCAGATACGCAGTATTTT.

The count of this clone is one. V is TRBV6-6 and J is TRBJ2-1; 7 bases agree with TRBD2. This CDR3 contains 15 residues. The J segment lost 6 bases and the V segment lost 1 base, leaving 6 bases of the junction unmatched. Germline lookup yields CDR1 MNHNY and CDR2 SVGAGI (reference sequence). CDR3 sequence reads: CASSYYGGTSNEQFF. The CDR3 DNA sequence: TGTGCCAGCAGTTACTACGGGGGGACGTCCAATGAGCAGTTCTTC.

This chain joins TRBV6-1 and TRBJ2-7; TRBD1 matches 10 bases. The CDR3 contains 14 residues. V trimming: 6 bases; J trimming: 3 bases; junction bases outside the gene matches: 5. Germline CDR1 MNHNS, CDR2 SASEGT. CDR3 loop: CASSPGQGNYEQYF. In DNA form, the CDR3 reads TGTGCCAGCAGCCCGGGACAGGGGAACTACGAGCAGTACTTC.

This chain links TRBV7-2 with TRBJ2-5; unclear D gene. The V end was cut by 2 bases, the J end by 5 bases, with 9 bases between. The germline V gene has CDR1 SGHTA and CDR2 FQGNSA. This CDR3 is 13 amino acids long. The CDR3 DNA reads as TGTGCCAGCAGCTTACCCCCCGAGGAGACCCAGTACTTC. Translated: CASSLPPEETQYF.

The CDR3 is CASSFGQGAPGELFF. The CDR3, as DNA: TGTGCCAGCAGCTTTGGACAGGGGGCTCCCGGGGAGCTGTTTTTT. The chain combines TRBV7-8 with TRBJ2-2; TRBD1 aligns across 11 bases. J was trimmed by 6 bases and V by 3 bases; bases with no gene match: 3. CDR1 and CDR2 (germline): SGHVS, FQNEAQ. The CDR3 consists of 15 residues. Variable domain in full (rest from reference TRBV7-8 and TRBJ2-2): GAGVSQSPRYKVAKRGQDVALRCDPISGHVSLFWYQQALGQGPEFLTYFQNEAQLDKSGLPSDRFFAERPEGSVSTLKIQRTQQEDSAVYLCASSFGQGAPGELFFGEGSRLTVL.

The chain links TRBV7-9 to TRBJ1-4, with D possibly matching TRBD1 (5 bases). Germline V gene sequence: CDR1 SEHNR, CDR2 FQNEAQ (reference sequence). Trimming shortened V by 6 bases and J by 7 bases, and 15 bases separated the two germline ends. This CDR3 contains 14 residues. The CDR3 DNA reads as TGTGCCAGCAGAACGGGGGGTTTAGGTGAAAAACTGTTTTTT. Its protein product is CASRTGGLGEKLFF.

The chain's CDR3 is CASSGGSHNYGYTF. The CDR3 DNA is TGTGCCAGCAGCGGCGGTAGCCATAACTATGGCTACACCTTC. J is TRBJ1-2 and V is TRBV9; D remains ambiguous. CDR3 length: 14 residues. Germline CDR1 reads SGDLS; CDR2 reads YYNGEE. Trimming removed 3 bases at V and 1 base at J, with 10 bases between.

The rearrangement uses TRBV14 and TRBJ1-1; maybe TRBD1 (5 bases). Germline V CDR1 and CDR2: SGHDN, FVKESK. Trimming removed 4 bases at V and 2 bases at J, with 8 bases between. The CDR3 sequence is 13 residues long. The CDR3 sequence is CASSLQDNTEAFF. The CDR3 bases are TGTGCCAGCAGCCTACAGGATAACACTGAAGCTTTCTTT.

The chain uses TRBV5-6 and TRBJ2-7; D is unclear. CDR1 is SGHDT and CDR2 is YYEEEE in the germline V gene. The CDR3 consists of 15 residues. V was shortened by 1 base and J by 4 bases, with 15 bases between the two germline ends. The CDR3 DNA is TGTGCCAGCAGCTTGAGAGATTTCCTAGTTTACGAGCAGTACTTC. Translating it yields CASSLRDFLVYEQYF.

This clone appeared a single time. The J gene is TRBJ2-7, the V gene TRBV18, with D possibly being TRBD2 (7 bases). Germline CDR1 is KGHSH and CDR2 is LQKENI. The CDR3 has 13 residues. The V end was cut by 8 bases, the J end by 6 bases, with 17 bases between. CDR3 protein: CASEGGGFREQYF. DNA of the CDR3: TGTGCCAGCGAAGGGGGGGGGTTCCGCGAGCAGTACTTC.